This TCR beta chain stems from a study of blood T cell repertoires in COVID-19. Looking at the study overall: Acute and convalescent COVID-19 specimens originated in the United States, Italy and Spain. PBMCs, B-cell-depleted T cells, or T cells provided the cDNA or gDNA that made up the material.

The trim removed 0 bases at V and 9 bases at J, leaving 8 bases unmatched. Per the germline V gene, CDR1 is MNHEY and CDR2 is SVGAGI. The CDR3 has 15 amino acids. In the original processing: Scientists estimated how many nucleated cells there were by amplifying reference gene primers. The assay was immunoSEQ multiplex PCR, and TCRdb's table has in-frame clones only and misses some. That table supplies the V and J calls and clone size; D and trimming were determined from the DNA. This repertoire shows 130,000 to 150,000 clones, roughly 88% found once; its top ten account for roughly 1.5%. Sample: peripheral blood. This receptor was identified in a woman in her forties or fifties with acute or convalescent COVID-19. The rearrangement joins TRBV6-5 to TRBJ2-1, with TRBD1 matching over 7 bases. The CDR3 reads CASSYSYRGVAEQFF. CDR3 DNA: TGTGCCAGCAGTTACTCGTACAGGGGTGTCGCTGAGCAGTTCTTC.